One and the same sample provided the 13 T cell receptor beta chains below, sequenced in a study of blood T cell repertoires in COVID-19. Assay used: immunoSEQ multiplex PCR; TCRdb lists only in-frame clones, some missing. The table includes approximately 160,000 clones, 90% to 95% detected once. Sequencing used peripheral blood. The receptors stem from a man aged 50 to 60 with acute or convalescent COVID-19.

V is TRBV28 and J is TRBJ2-1; 15 nucleotides line up with TRBD2. CDR3 length: 16 amino acids. Germline CDR1 and CDR2: MDHEN and SYDVKM. Germline trimming cut 7 bases from V and 8 bases from J; bases unmatched to any gene: 9. CDR3 nucleotide sequence: TGTGCCAGCATGCCCGGGACTAGCGGGAGGTTGTATGAGCAGTTCTTC. Residues: CASMPGTSGRLYEQFF. The full variable domain, completed using reference TRBV28 and TRBJ2-1, is DVKVTQSSRYLVKRTGEKVFLECVQDMDHENMFWYRQDPGLGLRLIYFSYDVKMKEKGDIPEGYSVSREKKERFSLILESASTNQTSMYLCASMPGTSGRLYEQFFGPGTRLTVL.

This rearrangement joins TRBV10-3 to TRBJ1-6; maybe TRBD1 (6 bases). CDR1 is ENHRY, CDR2 SYGVKD, per germline. V dropped 6 bases and J dropped 7 bases, with 13 bases sitting between them. This CDR3 comprises 14 residues. CDR3 residues: CAIRMTGSNSPLHF. In DNA form, the CDR3 reads TGTGCCATCAGGATGACAGGATCCAATTCACCCCTCCACTTT.

DNA for the CDR3: TGTGCCAGCAGTGAGACAGCACACCTCTCTGGGGCCAACGTCCTGACTTTC. As protein: CASSETAHLSGANVLTF. The J gene is TRBJ2-6, the V gene TRBV2; tentatively, D is TRBD1 (5 bases). In germline, CDR1 is SNHLY, CDR2 FYNNEI. The CDR3 has 17 amino acids. V dropped 3 bases and J dropped 0 bases, with 12 bases sitting between them.

The genes are TRBV5-1 and TRBJ1-1; the match to TRBD1 covers 10 bases. In germline, CDR1 is SGHRS, CDR2 YFSETQ. CDR3 size: 14 residues. Trimming at V came to 4 bases and at J to 5 bases, leaving 5 bases not matched to a gene. In DNA, the CDR3 is TGCGCCAGCAGCGTGCGGGACAGGGGAACTGAAGCTTTCTTT. Translation gives CASSVRDRGTEAFF.

The V and J genes are TRBV6-2 or TRBV6-3 and TRBJ1-5; D is unclear. The CDR3 totals 14 residues. CDR1 and CDR2 (germline): MNHEY, SVGEGT. V was clipped by 0 bases and J by 5 bases, with 8 bases between them. The CDR3 DNA follows: TGTGCCAGCAGTTACTCGAGTGGGCATCAGCCCCAGCATTTT. It translates to CASSYSSGHQPQHF.

V is TRBV7-2 and J is TRBJ2-2; no reliable D call. The V end was cut by 5 bases, the J end by 5 bases, with 12 bases between. This CDR3 is 14 amino acids long. Germline V gene data show CDR1 as SGHTA and CDR2 as FQGNSA. Here the CDR3 reads CASSPLRLTGELFF. CDR3 coding DNA: TGTGCCAGCAGCCCCCTCAGACTGACCGGGGAGCTGTTTTTT.

The CDR3 reads CASSLLAGDDYNEQFF. The DNA of the CDR3 is TGTGCCAGCAGCTTGCTGGCGGGGGATGATTACAATGAGCAGTTCTTC. The V gene is TRBV11-3, the J gene TRBJ2-1; TRBD2 matches at 7 bases. CDR3 length: 16 amino acids. Germline assignment: CDR1 SGHNT and CDR2 YENEEA. V shed 3 bases and J 4 bases; nucleotides not matched to a gene: 9.

The chain recombines TRBV9 with TRBJ1-5, with 10 bases identical to TRBD1. Germline V lookup: CDR1 SGDLS, CDR2 YYNGEE. J lost 4 bases, V lost 3 bases, and 1 base had no gene match. This CDR3 is built from 14 residues. CDR3: CASSADRGNQPQHF. CDR3 sequence (DNA): TGTGCCAGCAGCGCGGACAGGGGGAATCAGCCCCAGCATTTT.

The chain has TRBV4-1 and TRBJ2-5; 9 positions match TRBD1. Germline CDR1 and CDR2: MGHRA and YSYEKL. CDR3 length: 16 amino acids. Trimming removed 0 bases from V and 3 bases from J; junction bases left unmatched: 5. CDR3 nucleotides: TGCGCCAGCAGCCAAGAATCGGGACAGGGTAAAGAGACCCAGTACTTC. As protein: CASSQESGQGKETQYF.

In its sample, this clone was seen once. The chain recombines TRBV2 with TRBJ1-5, with TRBD1 matching over 11 bases. The trim removed 4 bases at V and 6 bases at J, leaving 5 bases unmatched. Germline-derived CDR1 and CDR2 are SNHLY and FYNNEI. CDR3 length: 15 amino acids. The CDR3 here is CASSVRTGGFQPQHF. The CDR3 DNA reads as TGTGCCAGCAGTGTACGGACAGGGGGCTTTCAGCCCCAGCATTTT.

This clone was observed once. The chain has TRBV6-2 or TRBV6-3 and TRBJ2-3; possibly TRBD1 for D (6 bases). Germline CDR1 and CDR2: MNHEY and SVGEGT. The length of the CDR3 is 16 residues. The ends were cut back, 4 bases at V and 1 base at J, with 15 bases in the middle. CDR3 bases: TGTGCCAGCAGTTCGCTCCGGGACACCGGCACAGATACGCAGTATTTT. Protein: CASSSLRDTGTDTQYF.

V usage is TRBV7-9 and J usage is TRBJ2-7, with D possibly being TRBD2 (7 bases). V was shortened by 1 base and J by 2 bases, with 12 bases between the two germline ends. Per germline, CDR1 SEHNR and CDR2 FQNEAQ (reference sequence). The CDR3 runs 15 residues. The CDR3 protein is CASSLGGGPTYEQYF. CDR3 nucleotides: TGTGCCAGCAGCTTAGGGGGGGGGCCCACCTACGAGCAGTACTTC.

J is TRBJ2-3 and V is TRBV24-1, with 7 bases aligning to TRBD2. CDR3 length: 17 residues. Trimming cost V 3 bases and J 2 bases; bases outside gene matches: 10. Germline CDR1 is KGHDR and CDR2 is SFDVKD. CDR3 nucleotide sequence: TGTGCCACCAGTGATCGTGTGGCGGGGGAGCACACAGATACGCAGTATTTT. Translation: CATSDRVAGEHTDTQYF.